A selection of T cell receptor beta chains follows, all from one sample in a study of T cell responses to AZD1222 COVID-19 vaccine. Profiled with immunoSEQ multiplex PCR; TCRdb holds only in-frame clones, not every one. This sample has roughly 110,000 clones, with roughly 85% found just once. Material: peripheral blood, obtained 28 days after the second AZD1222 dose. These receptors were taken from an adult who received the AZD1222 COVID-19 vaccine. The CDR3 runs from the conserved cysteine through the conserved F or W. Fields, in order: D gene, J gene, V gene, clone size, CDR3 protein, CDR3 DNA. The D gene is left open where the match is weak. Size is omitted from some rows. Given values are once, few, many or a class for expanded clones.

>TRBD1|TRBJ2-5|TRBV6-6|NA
CASSPGQGWPETQYF
TGTGCCAGCAGTCCGGGACAGGGTTGGCCAGAGACCCAGTACTTC
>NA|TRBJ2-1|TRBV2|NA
CASRSKRDSDNEQFF
TGTGCCAGCAGGAGTAAGCGGGACAGTGACAATGAGCAGTTCTTC
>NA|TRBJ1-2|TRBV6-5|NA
CASSHPGEENYGYTF
TGTGCCAGCTCCCACCCAGGGGAGGAGAACTATGGCTACACCTTC
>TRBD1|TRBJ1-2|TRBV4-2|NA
CASSQDLQGAYGYTF
TGTGCCAGCAGCCAAGATCTTCAGGGGGCCTATGGCTACACCTTC
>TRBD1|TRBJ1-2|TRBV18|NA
CASSSDRVRYGYTF
TGTGCCAGCTCGTCGGACAGGGTCCGCTATGGCTACACCTTC
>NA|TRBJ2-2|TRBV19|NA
CASSIGVTGELFF
TGTGCCAGTAGTATAGGGGTCACCGGGGAGCTGTTTTTT
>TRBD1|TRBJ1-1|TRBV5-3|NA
CARSPDRGTTEAFF
TGTGCCAGAAGCCCGGACAGGGGTACCACTGAAGCTTTCTTT
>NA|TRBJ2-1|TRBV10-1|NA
CASSGQGTSYNEQFF
TGCGCCAGCAGTGGTCAGGGGACGTCCTACAATGAGCAGTTCTTC
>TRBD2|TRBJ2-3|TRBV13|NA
CASSLGRGIGGDTQYF
TGTGCCAGCAGCTTAGGGCGGGGGATCGGTGGAGATACGCAGTATTTT
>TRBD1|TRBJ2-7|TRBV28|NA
CASSLGTGQSYEQYF
TGTGCCAGCAGTTTAGGGACAGGGCAGTCCTACGAGCAGTACTTC
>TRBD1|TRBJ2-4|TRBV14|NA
CASSQGGTGVQNIQYF
TGTGCCAGCAGCCAAGGGGGGACAGGCGTGCAAAACATTCAGTACTTC
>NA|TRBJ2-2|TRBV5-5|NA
CASSLDAFGRTGELFF
TGTGCCAGCAGCTTGGATGCGTTTGGGAGGACCGGGGAGCTGTTTTTT
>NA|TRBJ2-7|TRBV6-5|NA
CASSYPAYGPSYEQYF
TGTGCCAGCAGTTACCCGGCCTACGGGCCCAGCTACGAGCAGTACTTC
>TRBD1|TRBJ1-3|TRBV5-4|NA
CASSLKGQVAGNTIYF
TGTGCCAGCAGCTTGAAAGGACAGGTCGCTGGAAACACCATATATTTT
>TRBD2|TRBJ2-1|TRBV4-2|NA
CASSQFGGLAGTSSYNEQFF
TGTGCCAGCAGCCAATTCGGCGGGCTAGCGGGGACGAGCTCCTACAATGAGCAGTTCTTC
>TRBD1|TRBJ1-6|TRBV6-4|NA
CASSGDRTSLPLHF
TGTGCCAGCAGCGGGGACAGGACGAGTCTACCCCTCCACTTT
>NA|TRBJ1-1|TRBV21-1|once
CASSKEGGASKCTEAFF
TGTGCCAGCAGCAAAGAGGGGGGGGCGAGTAAATGCACTGAAGCTTTCTTT
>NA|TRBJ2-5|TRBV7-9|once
CASSLGLETQYF
TGTGCCAGCAGCTTAGGCCTAGAGACCCAGTACTTC
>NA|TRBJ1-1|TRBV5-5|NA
CASSPGRLEAFF
TGTGCCAGCAGCCCGGGGCGGCTTGAAGCTTTCTTT
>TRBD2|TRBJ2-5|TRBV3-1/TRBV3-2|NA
CASSRRLAGGGETQYF
TGTGCCAGCAGCCGAAGACTAGCGGGGGGAGGGGAGACCCAGTACTTC
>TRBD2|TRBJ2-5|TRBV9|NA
CASSNSGGYQETQYF
TGTGCCAGCAGCAACAGCGGGGGGTACCAAGAGACCCAGTACTTC
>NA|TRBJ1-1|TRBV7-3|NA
CASSPQGDTEAFF
TGTGCCAGCAGCCCACAGGGTGACACTGAAGCTTTCTTT
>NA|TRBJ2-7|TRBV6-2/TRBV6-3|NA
CASSRAGPYEQYF
TGTGCCAGCAGTAGGGCCGGACCCTACGAGCAGTACTTC
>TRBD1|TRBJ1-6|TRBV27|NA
CASSPPQGSSYNSPLHF
TGTGCCAGCAGTCCCCCACAGGGGAGCTCCTATAATTCACCCCTCCACTTT
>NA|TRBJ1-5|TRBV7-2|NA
CASSIEGSGQPQHF
TGTGCCAGCAGCATAGAGGGTAGTGGTCAGCCCCAGCATTTT
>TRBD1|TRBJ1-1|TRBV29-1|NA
CSAHPTGLDTEAFF
TGCAGCGCACACCCGACAGGGTTGGACACTGAAGCTTTCTTT
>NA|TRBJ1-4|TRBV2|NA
CASRDILATNEKLFF
TGTGCCAGTCGGGACATACTTGCAACTAATGAAAAACTGTTTTTT
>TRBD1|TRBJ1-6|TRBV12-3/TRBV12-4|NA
CASSQGDNSPLHF
TGTGCCAGCAGTCAGGGGGACAATTCACCCCTCCACTTT
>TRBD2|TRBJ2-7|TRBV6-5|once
CASSSSSGGIAYEQYF
TGTGCCAGCAGTTCGTCTAGCGGGGGGATCGCCTACGAGCAGTACTTC
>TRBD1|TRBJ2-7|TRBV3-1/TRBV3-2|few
CASSQQGADEQYF
TGTGCCAGCAGCCAACAGGGGGCGGACGAGCAGTACTTC
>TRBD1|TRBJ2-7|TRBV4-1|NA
CASSPPGQDYEQYF
TGCGCCAGCAGCCCCCCGGGACAGGATTACGAGCAGTACTTC
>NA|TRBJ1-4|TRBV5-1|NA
CASRDSEKLFF
TGCGCCAGCAGGGACAGTGAAAAACTGTTTTTT
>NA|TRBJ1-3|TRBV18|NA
CASSPNSAGNTIYF
TGTGCCAGCTCACCAAACAGCGCTGGAAACACCATATATTTT